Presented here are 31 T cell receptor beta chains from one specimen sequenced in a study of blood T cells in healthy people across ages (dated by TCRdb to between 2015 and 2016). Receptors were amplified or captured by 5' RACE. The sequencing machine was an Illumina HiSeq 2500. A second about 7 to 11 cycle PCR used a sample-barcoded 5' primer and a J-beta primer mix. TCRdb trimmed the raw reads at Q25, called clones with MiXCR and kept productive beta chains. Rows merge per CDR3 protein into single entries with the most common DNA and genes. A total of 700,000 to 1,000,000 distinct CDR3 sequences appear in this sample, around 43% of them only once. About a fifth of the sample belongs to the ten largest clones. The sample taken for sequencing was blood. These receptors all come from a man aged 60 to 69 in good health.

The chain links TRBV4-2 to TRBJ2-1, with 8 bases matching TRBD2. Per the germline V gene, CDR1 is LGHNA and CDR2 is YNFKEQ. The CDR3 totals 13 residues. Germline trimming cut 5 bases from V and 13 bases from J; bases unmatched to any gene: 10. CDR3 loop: CASSGTREETQFF. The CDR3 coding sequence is TGTGCCAGCAGCGGGACTAGAGAAGAGACCCAGTTCTTC.

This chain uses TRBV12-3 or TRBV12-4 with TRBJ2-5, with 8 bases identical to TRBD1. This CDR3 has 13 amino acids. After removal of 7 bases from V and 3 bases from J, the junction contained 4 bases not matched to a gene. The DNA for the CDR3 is TGTGCCAGCACCCTGACAGGGGAAGAGACCCAGTACTTC. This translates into CASTLTGEETQYF.

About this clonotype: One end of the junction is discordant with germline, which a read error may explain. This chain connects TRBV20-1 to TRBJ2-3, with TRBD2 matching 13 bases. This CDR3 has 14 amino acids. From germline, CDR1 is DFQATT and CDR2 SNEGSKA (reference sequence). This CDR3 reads CGARLAGGVNTQYF. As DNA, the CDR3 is TGCGGTGCTAGACTAGCGGGGGGCGTGAATACGCAGTATTTT.

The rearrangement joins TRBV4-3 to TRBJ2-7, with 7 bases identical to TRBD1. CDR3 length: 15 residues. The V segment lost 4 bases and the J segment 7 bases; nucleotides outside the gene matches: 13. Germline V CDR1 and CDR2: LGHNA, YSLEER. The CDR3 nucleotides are TGCGCCAGCAGCCCGACAGGGCATTCCTACAATGAGCAGTACTTC. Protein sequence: CASSPTGHSYNEQYF.

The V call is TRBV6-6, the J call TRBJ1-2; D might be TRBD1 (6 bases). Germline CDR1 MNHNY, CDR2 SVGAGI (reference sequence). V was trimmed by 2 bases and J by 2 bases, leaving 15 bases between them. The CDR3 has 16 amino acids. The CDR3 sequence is CASSYPGTQRNYGYTF. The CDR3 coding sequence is TGTGCCAGCAGTTACCCCGGGACACAAAGAAACTATGGCTACACCTTC.

The CDR3 coding sequence is TGCAGTGCTAGAGATGGTAGCGGGGGGGCCGGGTACTTC. Its protein product is CSARDGSGGAGYF. The chain employs TRBV20-1 and TRBJ2-7, with 11 bases that match TRBD2. The germline V gene has CDR1 DFQATT and CDR2 SNEGSKA (reference sequence). The CDR3 is 13 amino acids. Trimming cost V 0 bases and J 12 bases; bases outside gene matches: 7.

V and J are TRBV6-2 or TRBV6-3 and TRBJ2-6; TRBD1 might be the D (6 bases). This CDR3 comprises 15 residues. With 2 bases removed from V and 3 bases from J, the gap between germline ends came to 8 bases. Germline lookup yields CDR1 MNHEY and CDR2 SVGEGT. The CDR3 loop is CASSYGGRGANVLTF. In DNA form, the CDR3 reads TGTGCCAGCAGTTACGGGGGCCGTGGGGCCAACGTCCTGACTTTC.

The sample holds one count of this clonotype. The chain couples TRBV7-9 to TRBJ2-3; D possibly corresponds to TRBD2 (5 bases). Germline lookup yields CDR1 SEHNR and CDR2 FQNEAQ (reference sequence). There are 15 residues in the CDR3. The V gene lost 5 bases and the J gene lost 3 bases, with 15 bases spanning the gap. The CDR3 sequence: CASSARGVETDTQYF. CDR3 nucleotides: TGTGCCAGCAGCGCCCGGGGTGTGGAGACAGATACGCAGTATTTT.

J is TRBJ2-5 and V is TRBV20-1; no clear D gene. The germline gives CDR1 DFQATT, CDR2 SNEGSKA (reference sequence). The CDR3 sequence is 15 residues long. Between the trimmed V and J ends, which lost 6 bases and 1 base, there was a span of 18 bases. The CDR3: CSASEPGMAQETQYF. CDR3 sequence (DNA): TGCAGTGCCAGCGAACCCGGAATGGCCCAAGAGACCCAGTACTTC.

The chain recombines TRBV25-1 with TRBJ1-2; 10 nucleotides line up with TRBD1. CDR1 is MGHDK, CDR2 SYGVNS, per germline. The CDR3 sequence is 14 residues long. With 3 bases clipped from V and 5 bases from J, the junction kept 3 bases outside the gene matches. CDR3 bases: TGTGCCAGCAGTGACGGGACAGGGGTTTATGGCTACACCTTC. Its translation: CASSDGTGVYGYTF.

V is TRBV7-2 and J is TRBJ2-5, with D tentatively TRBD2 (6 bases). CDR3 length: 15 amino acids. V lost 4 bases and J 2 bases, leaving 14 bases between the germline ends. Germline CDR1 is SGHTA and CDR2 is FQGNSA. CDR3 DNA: TGTGCCAGCAGCTGGGCCCACGGGGGACAAGAGACCCAGTACTTC. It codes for CASSWAHGGQETQYF.

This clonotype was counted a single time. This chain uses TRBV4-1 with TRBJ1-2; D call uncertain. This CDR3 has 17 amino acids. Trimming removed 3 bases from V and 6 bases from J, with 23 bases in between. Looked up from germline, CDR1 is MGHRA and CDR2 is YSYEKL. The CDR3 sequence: CASSHPRGRGKKNGYTF. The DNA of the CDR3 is TGCGCCAGCAGCCATCCACGCGGGCGGGGAAAAAAGAATGGCTACACCTTC.

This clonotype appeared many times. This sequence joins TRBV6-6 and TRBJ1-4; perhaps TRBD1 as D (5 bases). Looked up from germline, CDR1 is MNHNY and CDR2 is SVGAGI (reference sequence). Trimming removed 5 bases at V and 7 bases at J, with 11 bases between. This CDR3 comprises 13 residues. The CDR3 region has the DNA TGTGCCAGCAGTCTCGGAGGGACTGAAAAACTGTTTTTT. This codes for CASSLGGTEKLFF.

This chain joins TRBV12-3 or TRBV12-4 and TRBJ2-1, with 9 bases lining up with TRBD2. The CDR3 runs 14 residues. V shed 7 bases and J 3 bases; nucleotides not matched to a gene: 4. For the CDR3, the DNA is TGTGCCAGCACCCATAGCGGGGGCTACAATGAGCAGTTCTTC. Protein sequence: CASTHSGGYNEQFF.

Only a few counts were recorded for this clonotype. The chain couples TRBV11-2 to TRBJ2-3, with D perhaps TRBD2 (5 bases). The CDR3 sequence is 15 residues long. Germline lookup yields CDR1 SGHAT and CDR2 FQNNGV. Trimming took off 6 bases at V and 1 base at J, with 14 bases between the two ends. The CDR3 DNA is TGTGCCAGCAGATCGGGAAATCAACGCACAGATACGCAGTATTTT. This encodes CASRSGNQRTDTQYF.

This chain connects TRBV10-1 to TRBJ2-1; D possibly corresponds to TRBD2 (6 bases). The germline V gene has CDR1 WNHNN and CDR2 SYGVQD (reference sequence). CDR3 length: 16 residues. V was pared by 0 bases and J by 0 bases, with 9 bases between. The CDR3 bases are TGCGCCAGCAGTGAGTCCGGGAGAAGCTCCTACAATGAGCAGTTCTTC. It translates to CASSESGRSSYNEQFF.

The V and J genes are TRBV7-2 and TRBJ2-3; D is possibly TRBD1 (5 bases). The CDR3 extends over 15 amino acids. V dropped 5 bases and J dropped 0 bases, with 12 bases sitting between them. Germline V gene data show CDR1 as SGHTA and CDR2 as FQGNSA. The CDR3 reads CASSNRRTSTDTQYF. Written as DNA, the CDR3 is TGTGCCAGCAGCAACAGGCGTACCAGCACAGATACGCAGTATTTT.

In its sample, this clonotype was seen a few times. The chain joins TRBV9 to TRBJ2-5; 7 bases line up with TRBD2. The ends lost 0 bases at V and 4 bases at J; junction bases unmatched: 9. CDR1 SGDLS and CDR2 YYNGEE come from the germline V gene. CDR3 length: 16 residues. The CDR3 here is CASSVAAGKLGETQYF. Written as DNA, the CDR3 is TGTGCCAGCAGCGTAGCAGCGGGGAAGCTAGGAGAGACCCAGTACTTC.

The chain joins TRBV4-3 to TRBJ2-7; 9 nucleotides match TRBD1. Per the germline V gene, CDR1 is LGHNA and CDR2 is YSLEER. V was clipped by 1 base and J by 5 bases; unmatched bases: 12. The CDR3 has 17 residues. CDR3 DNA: TGCGCCAGCAGCCAAGGAGTCTGGGGACAGGGTGCCCACGAGCAGTACTTC. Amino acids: CASSQGVWGQGAHEQYF.

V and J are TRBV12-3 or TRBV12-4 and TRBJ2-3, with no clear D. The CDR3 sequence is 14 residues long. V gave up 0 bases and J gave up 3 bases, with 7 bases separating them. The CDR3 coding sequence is TGTGCCAGCAGTTTAGCGTCCTTGACAGATACGCAGTATTTT. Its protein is CASSLASLTDTQYF.

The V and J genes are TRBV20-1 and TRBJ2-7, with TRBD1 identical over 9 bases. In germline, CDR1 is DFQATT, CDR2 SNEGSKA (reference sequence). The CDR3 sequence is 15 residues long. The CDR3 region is CSLLHPGTGNNEQYF. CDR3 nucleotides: TGCAGCCTTCTCCATCCCGGGACAGGGAATAACGAGCAGTACTTC.

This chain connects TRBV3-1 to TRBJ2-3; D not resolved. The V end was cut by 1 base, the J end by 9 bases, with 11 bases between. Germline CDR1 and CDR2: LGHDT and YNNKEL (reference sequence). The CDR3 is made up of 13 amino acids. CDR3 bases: TGTGCCAGCAGCCAAGTGCCCTCGGAGACGCAGTATTTT. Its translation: CASSQVPSETQYF.

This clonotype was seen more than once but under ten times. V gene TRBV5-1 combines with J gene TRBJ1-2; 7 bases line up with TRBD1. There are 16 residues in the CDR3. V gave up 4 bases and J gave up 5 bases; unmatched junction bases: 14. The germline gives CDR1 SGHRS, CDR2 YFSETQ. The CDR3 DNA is TGCGCCAGCAGCGAGGGTACCGGGACAGAACCTTATGGCTACACCTTC. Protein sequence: CASSEGTGTEPYGYTF.

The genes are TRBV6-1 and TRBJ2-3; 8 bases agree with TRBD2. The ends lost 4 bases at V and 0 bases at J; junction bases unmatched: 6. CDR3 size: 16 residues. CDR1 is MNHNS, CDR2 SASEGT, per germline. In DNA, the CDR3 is TGTGCCAGCAGTGGTAGGACTAGCAGTAGCACAGATACGCAGTATTTT. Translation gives CASSGRTSSSTDTQYF.

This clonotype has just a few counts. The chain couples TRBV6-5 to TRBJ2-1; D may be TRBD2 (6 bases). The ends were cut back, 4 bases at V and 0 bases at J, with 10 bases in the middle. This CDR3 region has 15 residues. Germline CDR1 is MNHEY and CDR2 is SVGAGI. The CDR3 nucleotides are TGTGCCAGCAGTTCCCGGGGGAGCTCCTACAATGAGCAGTTCTTC. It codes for CASSSRGSSYNEQFF.

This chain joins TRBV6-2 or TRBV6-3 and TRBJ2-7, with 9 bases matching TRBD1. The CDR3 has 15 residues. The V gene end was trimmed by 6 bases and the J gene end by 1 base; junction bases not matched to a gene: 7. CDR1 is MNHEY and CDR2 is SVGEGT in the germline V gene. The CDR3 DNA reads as TGTGCCAGCAGCGCCCTCGGGACAGGGTCCTACGAGCAGTACTTC. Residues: CASSALGTGSYEQYF.

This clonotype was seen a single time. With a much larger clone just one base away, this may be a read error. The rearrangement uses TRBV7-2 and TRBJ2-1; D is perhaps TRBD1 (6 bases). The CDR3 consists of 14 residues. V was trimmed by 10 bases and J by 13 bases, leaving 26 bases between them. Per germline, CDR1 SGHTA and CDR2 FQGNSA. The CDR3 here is CATTSGVVGETQFF. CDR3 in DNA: TGTGCCACCACATCAGGGGTTGTCGGGGAGACCCAGTTCTTC. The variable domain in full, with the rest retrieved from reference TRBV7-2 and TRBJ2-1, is GAGVSQSPSNKVTEKGKDVELRCDPISGHTALYWYRQSLGQGLEFLIYFQGNSAPDKSGLPSDRFSAERTGGSVSTLTIQRTQQEDSAVYLCATTSGVVGETQFFGPGTRLTVL.

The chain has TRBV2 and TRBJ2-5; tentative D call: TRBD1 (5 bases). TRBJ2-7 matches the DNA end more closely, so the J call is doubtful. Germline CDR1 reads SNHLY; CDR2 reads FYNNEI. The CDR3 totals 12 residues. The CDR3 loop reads CARSKTGYEQYF. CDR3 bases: TGTGCCAGAAGCAAAACAGGCTACGAGCAGTACTTC.

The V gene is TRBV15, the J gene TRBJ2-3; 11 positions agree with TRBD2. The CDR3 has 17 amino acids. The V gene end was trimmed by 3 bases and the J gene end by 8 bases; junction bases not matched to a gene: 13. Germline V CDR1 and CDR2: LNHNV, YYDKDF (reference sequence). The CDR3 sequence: CATSSRASGGLRGTQYF. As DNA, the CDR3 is TGTGCCACCAGCAGTAGAGCTAGCGGGGGGCTCAGGGGTACGCAGTATTTT.

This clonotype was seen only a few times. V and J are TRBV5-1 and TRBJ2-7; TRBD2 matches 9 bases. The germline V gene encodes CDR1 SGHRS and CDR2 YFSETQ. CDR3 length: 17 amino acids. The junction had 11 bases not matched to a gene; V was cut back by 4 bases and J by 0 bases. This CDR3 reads CASSPLAGTSYSYEQYF. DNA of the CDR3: TGCGCCAGCAGCCCCCTAGCCGGGACTAGCTACTCCTACGAGCAGTACTTC. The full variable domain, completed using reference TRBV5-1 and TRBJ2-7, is KAGVTQTPRYLIKTRGQQVTLSCSPISGHRSVSWYQQTPGQGLQFLFEYFSETQRNKGNFPGRFSGRQFSNSRSEMNVSTLELGDSALYLCASSPLAGTSYSYEQYFGPGTRLTVT.

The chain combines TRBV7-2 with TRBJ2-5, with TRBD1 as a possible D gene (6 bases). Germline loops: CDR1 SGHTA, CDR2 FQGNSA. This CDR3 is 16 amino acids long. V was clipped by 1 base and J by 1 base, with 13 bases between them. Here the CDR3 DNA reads TGTGCCAGCAGCTTAGGGGACACATGGAGCCAAGAGACCCAGTACTTC. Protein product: CASSLGDTWSQETQYF. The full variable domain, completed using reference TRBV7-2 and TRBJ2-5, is GAGVSQSPSNKVTEKGKDVELRCDPISGHTALYWYRQSLGQGLEFLIYFQGNSAPDKSGLPSDRFSAERTGGSVSTLTIQRTQQEDSAVYLCASSLGDTWSQETQYFGPGTRLLVL.